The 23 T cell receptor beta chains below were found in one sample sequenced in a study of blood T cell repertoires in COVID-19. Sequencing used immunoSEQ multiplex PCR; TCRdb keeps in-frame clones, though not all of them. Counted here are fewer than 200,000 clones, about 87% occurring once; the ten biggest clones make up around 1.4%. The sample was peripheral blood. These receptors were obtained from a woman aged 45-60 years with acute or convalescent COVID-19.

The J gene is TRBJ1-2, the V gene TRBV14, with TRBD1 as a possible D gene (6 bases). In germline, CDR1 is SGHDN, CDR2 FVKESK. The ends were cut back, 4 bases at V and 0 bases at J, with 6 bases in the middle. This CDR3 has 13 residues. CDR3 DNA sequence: TGTGCCAGCAGCCGGGACACTAACTATGGCTACACCTTC. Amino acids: CASSRDTNYGYTF.

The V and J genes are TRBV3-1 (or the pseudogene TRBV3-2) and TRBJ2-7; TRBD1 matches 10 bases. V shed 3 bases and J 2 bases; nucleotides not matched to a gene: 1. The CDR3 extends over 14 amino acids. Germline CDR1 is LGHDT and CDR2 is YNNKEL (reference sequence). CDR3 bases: TGTGCCAGCAGCCATGGGACAGGGGCCTACGAGCAGTACTTC. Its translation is CASSHGTGAYEQYF.

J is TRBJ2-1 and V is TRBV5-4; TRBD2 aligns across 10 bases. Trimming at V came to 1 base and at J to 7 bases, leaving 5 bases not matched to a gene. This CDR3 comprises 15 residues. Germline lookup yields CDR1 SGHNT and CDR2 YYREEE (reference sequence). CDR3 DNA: TGTGCCAGCAGCTTGACTAGCGGGGTGGGTAATGAGCAGTTCTTC. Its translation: CASSLTSGVGNEQFF.

Written as DNA, the CDR3 is TGTGCCTGGAGTGTTCAGGGGGTCAATGAGCAGTTCTTC. Protein sequence: CAWSVQGVNEQFF. This chain uses TRBV30 with TRBJ2-1, with TRBD1 matching 7 bases. This CDR3 comprises 13 residues. The junction had 2 bases not matched to a gene; V was cut back by 0 bases and J by 6 bases. The V gene's germline CDR1 is GTSNPN and CDR2 SVGIG (reference sequence).

CDR3 nucleotide sequence: TGTGCCAGCAGCGCCGGGACAGGGTTGGATACGCAGTATTTT. This gives the protein CASSAGTGLDTQYF. The chain links TRBV6-5 to TRBJ2-3; 9 bases fit TRBD1. This CDR3 contains 14 residues. Trimming at V came to 6 bases and at J to 6 bases, leaving 7 bases not matched to a gene. CDR1 is MNHEY, CDR2 SVGAGI, per germline.

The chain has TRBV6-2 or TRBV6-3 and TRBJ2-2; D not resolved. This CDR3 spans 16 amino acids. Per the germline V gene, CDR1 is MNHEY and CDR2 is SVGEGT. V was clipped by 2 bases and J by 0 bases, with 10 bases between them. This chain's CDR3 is CASSYRGGPNTGELFF. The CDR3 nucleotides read TGTGCCAGCAGTTACAGAGGCGGCCCGAACACCGGGGAGCTGTTTTTT.

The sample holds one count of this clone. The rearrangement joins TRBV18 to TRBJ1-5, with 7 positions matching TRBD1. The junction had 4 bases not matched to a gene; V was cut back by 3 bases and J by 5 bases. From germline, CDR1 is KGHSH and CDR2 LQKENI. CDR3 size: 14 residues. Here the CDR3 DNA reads TGTGCCAGCTCACCCGGGACAGCGGATCAGCCCCAGCATTTT. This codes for CASSPGTADQPQHF.

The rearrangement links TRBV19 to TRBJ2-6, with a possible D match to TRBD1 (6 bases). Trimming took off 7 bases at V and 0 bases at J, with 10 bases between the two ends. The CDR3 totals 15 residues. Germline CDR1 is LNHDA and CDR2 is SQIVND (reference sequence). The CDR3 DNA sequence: TGTGCCAGTACCCGACAGGCCTCTGGGGCCAACGTCCTGACTTTC. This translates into CASTRQASGANVLTF.

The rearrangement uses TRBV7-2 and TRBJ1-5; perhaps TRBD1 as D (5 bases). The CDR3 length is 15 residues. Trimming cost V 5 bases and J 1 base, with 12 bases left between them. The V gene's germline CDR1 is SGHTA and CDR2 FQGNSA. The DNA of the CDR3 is TGTGCCAGCAGCCCTGGGGGGTTGAGCAATCAGCCCCAGCATTTT. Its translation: CASSPGGLSNQPQHF.

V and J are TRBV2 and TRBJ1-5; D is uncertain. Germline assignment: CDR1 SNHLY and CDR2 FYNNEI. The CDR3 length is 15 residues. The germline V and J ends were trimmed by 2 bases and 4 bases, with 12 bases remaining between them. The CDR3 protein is CASSERGDLNQPQHF. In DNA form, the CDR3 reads TGTGCCAGCAGTGAAAGAGGAGACCTTAATCAGCCCCAGCATTTT.

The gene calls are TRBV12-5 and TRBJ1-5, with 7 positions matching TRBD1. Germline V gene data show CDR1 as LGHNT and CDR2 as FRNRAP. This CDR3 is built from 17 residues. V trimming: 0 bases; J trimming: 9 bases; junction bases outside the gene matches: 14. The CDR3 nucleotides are TGTGCTAGTGGTTTGGTAGGCCAAGGGGACAGTGGCGGGCCCCAGCATTTT. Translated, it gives CASGLVGQGDSGGPQHF.

CDR3: CASSPTGTYPSEQYF. CDR3 in DNA: TGTGCCAGCAGCCCAACCGGGACTTACCCCTCCGAGCAGTACTTC. This chain uses TRBV7-9 with TRBJ2-7, with D tentatively TRBD2 (6 bases). CDR3 size: 15 residues. The V gene's germline CDR1 is SEHNR and CDR2 FQNEAQ (reference sequence). V lost 5 bases and J lost 6, with 20 bases in between.

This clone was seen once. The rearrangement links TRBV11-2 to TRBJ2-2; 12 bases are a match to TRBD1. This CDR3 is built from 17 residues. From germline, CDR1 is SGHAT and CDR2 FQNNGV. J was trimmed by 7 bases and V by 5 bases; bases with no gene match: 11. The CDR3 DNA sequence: TGTGCCAGCAGCACCGGGACAGGGGGCGCGCAGATCGGGGAGCTGTTTTTT. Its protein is CASSTGTGGAQIGELFF.

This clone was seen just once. The CDR3 sequence: CASTWSSLDEQFF. CDR3 in DNA: TGTGCCAGCACTTGGAGTAGCTTGGATGAGCAGTTCTTC. The chain is built from TRBV2 and TRBJ2-1; D gene unclear. This CDR3 has 13 residues. The germline V gene encodes CDR1 SNHLY and CDR2 FYNNEI. Trimming took 7 bases from V and 8 from J, leaving 15 bases between them.

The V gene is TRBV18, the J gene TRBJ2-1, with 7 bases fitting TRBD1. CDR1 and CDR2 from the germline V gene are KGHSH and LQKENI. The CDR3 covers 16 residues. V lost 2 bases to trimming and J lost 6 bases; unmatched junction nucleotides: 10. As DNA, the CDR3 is TGTGCCAGCTCACCATCTACAGGGGTCTCAGCCAATGAGCAGTTCTTC. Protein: CASSPSTGVSANEQFF.

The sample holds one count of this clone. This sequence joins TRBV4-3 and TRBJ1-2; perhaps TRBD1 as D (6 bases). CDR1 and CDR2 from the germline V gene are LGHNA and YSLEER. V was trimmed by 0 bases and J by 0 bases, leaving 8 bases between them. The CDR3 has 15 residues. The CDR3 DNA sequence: TGCGCCAGCAGCCAAGACAGGGGAGCTAACTATGGCTACACCTTC. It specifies CASSQDRGANYGYTF.

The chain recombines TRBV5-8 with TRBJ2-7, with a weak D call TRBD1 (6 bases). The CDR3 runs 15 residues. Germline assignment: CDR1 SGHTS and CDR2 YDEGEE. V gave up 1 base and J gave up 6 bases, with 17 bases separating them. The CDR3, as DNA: TGTGCCAGCAGCTTGTTCCGGCGGACAGTGCGCGAGCAGTACTTC. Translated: CASSLFRRTVREQYF.

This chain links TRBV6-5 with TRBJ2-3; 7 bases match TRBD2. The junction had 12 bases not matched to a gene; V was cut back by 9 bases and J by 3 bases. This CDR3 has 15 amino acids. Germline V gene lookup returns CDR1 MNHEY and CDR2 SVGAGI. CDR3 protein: CARGESGAGTDTQYF. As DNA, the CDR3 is TGTGCCAGGGGGGAGAGCGGGGCGGGTACAGATACGCAGTATTTT.

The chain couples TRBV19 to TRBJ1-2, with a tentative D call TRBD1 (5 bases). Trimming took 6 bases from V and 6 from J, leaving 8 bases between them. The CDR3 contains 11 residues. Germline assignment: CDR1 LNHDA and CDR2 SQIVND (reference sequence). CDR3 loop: CASRSGDGYTF. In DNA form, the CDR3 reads TGTGCCAGTAGATCGGGGGATGGCTACACCTTC. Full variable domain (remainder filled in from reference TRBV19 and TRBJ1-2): DGGITQSPKYLFRKEGQNVTLSCEQNLNHDAMYWYRQDPGQGLRLIYYSQIVNDFQKGDIAEGYSVSREKKESFPLTVTSAQKNPTAFYLCASRSGDGYTFGSGTRLTVV.

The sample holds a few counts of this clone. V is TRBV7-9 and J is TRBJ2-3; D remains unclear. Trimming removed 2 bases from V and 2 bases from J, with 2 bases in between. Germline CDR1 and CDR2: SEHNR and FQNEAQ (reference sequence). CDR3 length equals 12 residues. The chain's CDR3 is CASSLHTDTQYF. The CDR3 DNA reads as TGTGCCAGCAGCTTACACACAGATACGCAGTATTTT.

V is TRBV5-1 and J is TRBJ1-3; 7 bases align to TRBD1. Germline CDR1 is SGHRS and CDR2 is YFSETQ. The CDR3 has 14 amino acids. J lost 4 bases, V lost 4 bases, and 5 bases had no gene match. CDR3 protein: CASSVQGSGNTIYF. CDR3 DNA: TGCGCCAGCAGCGTACAGGGGTCCGGAAACACCATATATTTT.

CDR3 sequence: CASSMGQASSYEQYF. CDR3 sequence (DNA): TGCGCCAGCAGCATGGGACAGGCTAGCTCCTACGAGCAGTACTTC. This chain joins TRBV5-1 and TRBJ2-7; 8 bases fit TRBD1. This CDR3 is 15 amino acids long. V was clipped by 4 bases and J by 0 bases; unmatched bases: 6. Germline values: CDR1 SGHRS, CDR2 YFSETQ.

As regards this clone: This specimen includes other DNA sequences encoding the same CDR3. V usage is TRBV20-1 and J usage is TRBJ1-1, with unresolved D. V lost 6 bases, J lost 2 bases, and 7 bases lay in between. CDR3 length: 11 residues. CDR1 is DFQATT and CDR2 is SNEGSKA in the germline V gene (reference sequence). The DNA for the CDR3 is TGCAGTGCCTCGGGAAACACTGAAGCTTTCTTT. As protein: CSASGNTEAFF.